The 20 T cell receptor beta chains below were found in one sample sequenced in a study of T cell responses to AZD1222 COVID-19 vaccine. Data came from immunoSEQ multiplex PCR; TCRdb stores just in-frame clones and leaves some out. The sample contains about 120,000 clones, around 90% of which appear only once. The sequencing here drew on peripheral blood, taken 28 days after the second AZD1222 dose. Source of these receptors: an adult who received the AZD1222 COVID-19 vaccine.

A few counts support this clone. The J gene is TRBJ1-1, the V gene TRBV9; no reliable D call. V was shortened by 0 bases and J by 4 bases, with 10 bases between the two germline ends. The germline V gene has CDR1 SGDLS and CDR2 YYNGEE. The CDR3 consists of 14 residues. The CDR3 nucleotides read TGTGCCAGCAGCGTAGCAGCGATGAGCACTGAAGCTTTCTTT. Translation gives CASSVAAMSTEAFF.

This chain links TRBV9 with TRBJ2-1, with TRBD2 identical over 9 bases. J was trimmed by 7 bases and V by 3 bases; bases with no gene match: 5. The CDR3 is 14 residues long. The germline gives CDR1 SGDLS, CDR2 YYNGEE. CDR3 region: CASSASSGGNEQFF. The CDR3 bases are TGTGCCAGCAGCGCTAGTAGCGGGGGTAATGAGCAGTTCTTC.

Comment on this clone: This specimen includes other DNA sequences encoding the same CDR3. The gene calls are TRBV11-2 and TRBJ2-5; D may be TRBD2 (5 bases). The CDR3 runs 13 residues. CDR1 and CDR2 from the germline V gene are SGHAT and FQNNGV. Trimming removed 5 bases from V and 2 bases from J, with 9 bases in between. In DNA form, the CDR3 reads TGTGCCAGCAGCCTCGGGGTGCAAGAGACCCAGTACTTC. Translated: CASSLGVQETQYF.

The rearrangement links TRBV6-6 to TRBJ1-5, with D maybe TRBD1 (5 bases). CDR3 length equals 14 residues. The germline V gene encodes CDR1 MNHNY and CDR2 SVGAGI (reference sequence). Between the trimmed V and J ends, which lost 5 bases and 4 bases, there was a span of 12 bases. CDR3 coding DNA: TGTGCCAGCAGTCGGCAGGGACCGAATCAGCCCCAGCATTTT. Its protein product is CASSRQGPNQPQHF.

The rearrangement links TRBV7-2 to TRBJ2-5; D unresolved. V lost 5 bases to trimming and J lost 2 bases, with 9 bases between them. The CDR3 is made up of 13 amino acids. Germline-derived CDR1 and CDR2 are SGHTA and FQGNSA. The CDR3 is CASSRRIQETQYF. CDR3 DNA sequence: TGTGCCAGCAGCAGACGGATTCAAGAGACCCAGTACTTC.

This chain joins TRBV30 and TRBJ1-4, with TRBD1 identical over 9 bases. V dropped 3 bases and J dropped 8; count of bases not matched to a gene: 10. The CDR3 length is 15 residues. Germline V CDR1 and CDR2: GTSNPN, SVGIG (reference sequence). For the CDR3, the DNA is TGTGCCTGGAGCGGTAGGGACAGGGCCGTGGAAAAACTGTTTTTT. This encodes CAWSGRDRAVEKLFF.

V usage is TRBV10-3 and J usage is TRBJ1-4, with a possible D match to TRBD1 (6 bases). Germline V gives CDR1 ENHRY, CDR2 SYGVKD. The CDR3 covers 13 residues. V dropped 7 bases and J dropped 4 bases, with 10 bases sitting between them. This CDR3 is CAITAGVNEKLFF. The CDR3 region has the DNA TGTGCCATCACGGCAGGGGTTAATGAAAAACTGTTTTTT.

This chain uses TRBV6-5 with TRBJ1-6; D not resolved. Trimming stripped 2 bases from V and 7 bases from J, with 9 bases between. The CDR3 is 14 residues long. The germline CDR1 and CDR2 sequences are MNHEY and SVGAGI. The CDR3 here is CASSYERYNSPLHF. In DNA form, the CDR3 reads TGTGCCAGCAGTTACGAGCGTTACAATTCACCCCTCCACTTT.

This clone was seen only a few times. V is TRBV15 and J is TRBJ1-3; no clear D gene. Looked up from germline, CDR1 is LNHNV and CDR2 is YYDKDF (reference sequence). The V and J ends lost 2 bases and 0 bases respectively, with 5 bases between them. The length of the CDR3 is 14 residues. The CDR3 region is CATSRPSSGNTIYF. The CDR3 DNA follows: TGTGCCACCAGCAGACCATCCTCTGGAAACACCATATATTTT. The full variable domain, rest sourced from reference TRBV15 and TRBJ1-3, is DAMVIQNPRYQVTQFGKPVTLSCSQTLNHNVMYWYQQKSSQAPKLLFHYYDKDFNNEADTPDNFQSRRPNTSFCFLDIRSPGLGDTAMYLCATSRPSSGNTIYFGEGSWLTVV.

This sequence joins TRBV4-1 and TRBJ2-5; possible D gene TRBD1, 5 bases. The germline V gene encodes CDR1 MGHRA and CDR2 YSYEKL. V was shortened by 8 bases and J by 4 bases, with 20 bases between the two germline ends. CDR3 length: 15 amino acids. The CDR3 reads CASHPGPPTGETQYF. The CDR3 DNA sequence: TGCGCCAGCCACCCAGGGCCCCCAACTGGAGAGACCCAGTACTTC.

This clone was counted only a few times. This chain connects TRBV13 to TRBJ2-1, with 13 positions matching TRBD2. With 7 bases clipped from V and 4 bases from J, the junction kept 4 bases outside the gene matches. Per germline, CDR1 PRHDT and CDR2 FYEKMQ (reference sequence). The length of the CDR3 is 15 residues. In DNA form, the CDR3 reads TGTGCCAGCACCGAGACTAGCGGGAGGTACAATGAGCAGTTCTTC. This sequence encodes CASTETSGRYNEQFF.

V and J are TRBV4-1 and TRBJ1-1; D uncertain. The CDR3 consists of 14 residues. V was shortened by 0 bases and J by 11 bases, with 16 bases between the two germline ends. The V gene's germline CDR1 is MGHRA and CDR2 YSYEKL. The CDR3 DNA follows: TGCGCCAGCAGCCAAGAACGAGGCCAAGGGCGGGCTTTCTTT. This gives the protein CASSQERGQGRAFF.

This clone was recorded only once. The V call is TRBV28, the J call TRBJ2-1; TRBD2 is a possible D gene (5 bases). The length of the CDR3 is 15 residues. V gave up 6 bases and J gave up 0 bases, with 12 bases separating them. Germline loops: CDR1 MDHEN, CDR2 SYDVKM. The CDR3 is CASRSGGSSYNEQFF. The DNA of the CDR3 is TGTGCCAGCAGGAGCGGAGGTTCCTCCTACAATGAGCAGTTCTTC.

This clone was seen at least ten times. This chain uses TRBV6-1 with TRBJ1-5; 7 nucleotides align to TRBD1. Germline lookup yields CDR1 MNHNS and CDR2 SASEGT. The length of the CDR3 is 16 residues. Trimming removed 4 bases from V and 6 bases from J; junction bases left unmatched: 12. The CDR3 DNA sequence: TGTGCCAGCAGTGCGTCCACAGGGGATGCGAGTCAGCCCCAGCATTTT. It yields the protein CASSASTGDASQPQHF.

The chain couples TRBV6-5 to TRBJ2-7, with D hard to call. The CDR3 spans 13 residues. Trimming removed 7 bases at V and 3 bases at J, with 13 bases between. Looked up from germline, CDR1 is MNHEY and CDR2 is SVGAGI. The CDR3 nucleotides are TGTGCCAGCACCCTACTCATAGACTACGAGCAGTACTTC. It yields the protein CASTLLIDYEQYF.

The chain has TRBV24-1 and TRBJ2-1; either TRBD1 or TRBD2 may supply D (5 bases each). The CDR3 sequence is 16 residues long. Trimming stripped 3 bases from V and 1 base from J, with 12 bases between. In germline, CDR1 is KGHDR, CDR2 SFDVKD. CDR3 residues: CATSDKGPTSYNEQFF. The DNA of the CDR3 is TGTGCCACCAGTGATAAGGGACCGACGTCCTACAATGAGCAGTTCTTC.

This clone was observed once. The chain has TRBV3-1 (or the pseudogene TRBV3-2) and TRBJ2-5; perhaps D is TRBD1 or TRBD2 (6 bases each). The V gene lost 6 bases and the J gene lost 5 bases, with 10 bases spanning the gap. This CDR3 is 12 amino acids long. Germline CDR1 reads LGHDT; CDR2 reads YNNKEL (reference sequence). In nucleotides, the CDR3 is TGTGCCAGCAGAGGGGGGTCGGAGACCCAGTACTTC. This sequence encodes CASRGGSETQYF.

The chain carries TRBV6-5 and TRBJ1-1; the D gene is possibly TRBD1 (5 bases). The V and J ends lost 11 bases and 1 base respectively, with 8 bases between them. Germline loops: CDR1 MNHEY, CDR2 SVGAGI. There are 11 residues in the CDR3. The DNA for the CDR3 is TGTGCCTCTCAGGGGAACACTGAAGCTTTCTTT. It specifies CASQGNTEAFF.

This chain connects TRBV5-5 to TRBJ2-3; either TRBD1 or TRBD2 may supply D (5 bases each). The CDR3 loop spans 14 amino acids. The V gene lost 0 bases and the J gene lost 5 bases, with 10 bases spanning the gap. Germline CDR1 SGHKS, CDR2 YYEKEE (reference sequence). The DNA for the CDR3 is TGTGCCAGCAGCTTGGGACAGAGGGGAGATACGCAGTATTTT. It specifies CASSLGQRGDTQYF. The complete variable domain, with remaining parts taken from reference TRBV5-5 and TRBJ2-3, reads DAGVTQSPTHLIKTRGQQVTLRCSPISGHKSVSWYQQVLGQGPQFIFQYYEKEERGRGNFPDRFSARQFPNYSSELNVNALLLGDSALYLCASSLGQRGDTQYFGPGTRLTVL.

The chain uses TRBV9 and TRBJ2-6; 8 positions match TRBD2. Germline values: CDR1 SGDLS, CDR2 YYNGEE. CDR3 length: 18 amino acids. V was pared by 4 bases and J by 0 bases, with 9 bases of the junction left unmatched. CDR3 nucleotide sequence: TGTGCCAGCAGCCCACAACTAGCGGAATACTCTGGGGCCAACGTCCTGACTTTC. Amino acid sequence: CASSPQLAEYSGANVLTF.